The next 20 T cell receptor beta chains were all read from a single sample in a study of identical twins. Via MiXCR, TCRdb re-called the 5' RACE reads, giving one row per CDR3 protein. The table has under 900,000 distinct CDR3 sequences, 12% seen once; the top ten hold 1.5% to 2%. These data also featured in a second study, about yellow fever vaccine responses in identical twins.

The source material was PBMCs. The receptor source for this set is a woman aged 18-30 years in good health.

The sample holds a few counts of this clonotype. The V and J genes are TRBV5-1 and TRBJ2-1; 7 nucleotides align to TRBD2. Germline loops: CDR1 SGHRS, CDR2 YFSETQ. CDR3 size: 17 residues. The J segment lost 0 bases and the V segment lost 2 bases, leaving 8 bases of the junction unmatched. The CDR3 nucleotides are TGCGCCAGCAGCTTCCTGGCTAGCGGAACCTCCTACAATGAGCAGTTCTTC. Translating gives CASSFLASGTSYNEQFF.

The rearrangement links TRBV12-3 or TRBV12-4 to TRBJ1-1, with a tentative D call TRBD1 (5 bases). V was cut by 7 bases and J by 1 base, with 16 bases left in between. The CDR3 is 15 amino acids. The DNA for the CDR3 is TGTGCCAGCACTGTTCTCCAGGGCGGGAACACTGAAGCTTTCTTT. This sequence encodes CASTVLQGGNTEAFF.

The chain links TRBV2 to TRBJ2-7, with a possible D match to TRBD1 (5 bases). Trimming shortened V by 6 bases and J by 9 bases, and 15 bases separated the two germline ends. Per the germline V gene, CDR1 is SNHLY and CDR2 is FYNNEI. The CDR3 runs to 12 residues. The CDR3 is CASSLDSVGQYF. As DNA, the CDR3 is TGTGCCAGCAGCCTAGACAGTGTCGGGCAGTACTTC.

The chain couples TRBV24-1 to TRBJ2-1; TRBD2 matches 9 bases. The CDR3 length is 14 residues. V dropped 3 bases and J dropped 10; count of bases not matched to a gene: 6. Germline V CDR1 and CDR2: KGHDR, SFDVKD. This CDR3 reads CATSDNPGLAEQFF. The DNA of the CDR3 is TGTGCCACCAGTGATAACCCGGGACTAGCAGAGCAGTTCTTC.

The CDR3 region has the DNA TGTGCCAGCAACCCCCGCAGGACCACCTACAATGAGCAGTTCTTC. This codes for CASNPRRTTYNEQFF. The chain couples TRBV6-1 to TRBJ2-1; no clear D. The CDR3 spans 15 residues. In germline, CDR1 is MNHNS, CDR2 SASEGT. V gave up 7 bases and J gave up 2 bases, with 15 bases separating them.

The chain carries TRBV5-5 and TRBJ2-7, with a possible D match to TRBD2 (6 bases). The V gene's germline CDR1 is SGHKS and CDR2 YYEKEE (reference sequence). V lost 3 bases and J lost 3, with 16 bases in between. CDR3 length equals 15 residues. This CDR3 is CASSSASGYLYEQYV. The DNA of the CDR3 is TGTGCCAGCAGCTCTGCGAGCGGGTATCTCTACGAGCAGTACGTC.

V is TRBV7-9 and J is TRBJ1-3; D gene unclear. From germline, CDR1 is SEHNR and CDR2 FQNEAQ (reference sequence). The CDR3 consists of 15 residues. Trimming shortened V by 5 bases and J by 0 bases, and 11 bases separated the two germline ends. The CDR3: CASSATVNSGNTIYF. Here the CDR3 DNA reads TGTGCCAGCAGCGCCACAGTGAACTCTGGAAACACCATATATTTT.

The rearrangement uses TRBV4-1 and TRBJ2-1; D is tentatively TRBD1 or TRBD2 (5 bases each). Trimming pared 7 bases from V and 7 bases from J, leaving 20 bases between. The CDR3 is 15 amino acids. CDR1 is MGHRA and CDR2 is YSYEKL in the germline V gene. CDR3 coding DNA: TGCGCCAGCACCATGGGGGTCCGGCTTAATAATGAGCAGTTCTTC. Encoded protein: CASTMGVRLNNEQFF.

The chain has TRBV5-1 and TRBJ2-6; D is unclear. The germline CDR1 and CDR2 sequences are SGHRS and YFSETQ. V was shortened by 6 bases and J by 0 bases, with 7 bases between the two germline ends. The CDR3 runs to 14 residues. The DNA for the CDR3 is TGCGCCAGCACGACCTACTCTGGGGCCAACGTCCTGACTTTC. Its translation is CASTTYSGANVLTF.

The gene calls are TRBV24-1 and TRBJ2-2, with a tentative D call TRBD1 (5 bases). The CDR3 has 15 residues. The germline gives CDR1 KGHDR, CDR2 SFDVKD. Trimming stripped 3 bases from V and 3 bases from J, with 10 bases between. Written as DNA, the CDR3 is TGTGCCACCAGTGATATTAGACAGTACACCGGGGAGCTGTTTTTT. This translates into CATSDIRQYTGELFF.

This clonotype was picked up a small number of times. This chain joins TRBV24-1 and TRBJ2-1; D possibly corresponds to TRBD1 (6 bases). The V gene's germline CDR1 is KGHDR and CDR2 SFDVKD. Between the trimmed V and J ends, which lost 6 bases and 2 bases, there was a span of 13 bases. CDR3 size: 15 residues. The CDR3 DNA is TGTGCCACCAGTCCAGGGGACCGTACCTACAATGAGCAGTTCTTC. Its translation is CATSPGDRTYNEQFF.

This clonotype was counted many times. This chain links TRBV27 with TRBJ1-5; D gene ambiguous. The CDR3 is made up of 11 amino acids. With 5 bases removed from V and 9 bases from J, the gap between germline ends came to 8 bases. CDR1 is MNHEY, CDR2 SMNVEV, per germline (reference sequence). As DNA, the CDR3 is TGTGCCAGCAGTGAAGGCGGGCCCCAGCATTTT. This encodes CASSEGGPQHF.

The chain carries TRBV7-9 and TRBJ2-7; 9 bases align to TRBD2. This CDR3 region has 15 residues. Germline CDR1 SEHNR, CDR2 FQNEAQ (reference sequence). Germline trimming cut 5 bases from V and 2 bases from J; bases unmatched to any gene: 7. The DNA of the CDR3 is TGTGCCAGCAGCCCCCGACTAGCGGAACCCTACGAGCAGTACTTC. Protein: CASSPRLAEPYEQYF.

DNA for the CDR3: TGTGCCAGCAGTTACACTCTGTTGACAGGGGGCTACAATGAGCAGTTCTTC. Translating gives CASSYTLLTGGYNEQFF. The V and J genes are TRBV6-5 and TRBJ2-1; 9 positions agree with TRBD1. Per germline, CDR1 MNHEY and CDR2 SVGAGI. This CDR3 spans 17 amino acids. V shed 2 bases, J shed 3 bases, and the junction held 8 bases outside the gene matches.

This clonotype was counted between two and nine times. The V and J genes are TRBV29-1 and TRBJ2-3; 9 nucleotides align to TRBD2. Germline-derived CDR1 and CDR2 are SQVTM and ANQGSEA. Unmatched junction bases numbered 7, after V lost 7 bases and J lost 5 bases. This CDR3 contains 13 residues. CDR3 nucleotide sequence: TGCAGCGCTAGCGGGACATTGTTAGATACGCAGTATTTT. It is translated as CSASGTLLDTQYF.

This clonotype was seen only a few times. The chain links TRBV4-2 to TRBJ2-7; D is undetermined. CDR1 and CDR2 (germline): LGHNA, YNFKEQ. This CDR3 has 16 residues. Deletions cut 1 base from V and 1 base from J, with 14 bases between. CDR3 loop: CASSQAKSTVSYEQYF. For the CDR3, the DNA is TGTGCCAGCAGCCAAGCTAAATCGACGGTTTCCTACGAGCAGTACTTC.

The table lists this clonotype with many counts. V and J are TRBV14 and TRBJ2-6; a weak D match, TRBD1 (5 bases). The CDR3 loop spans 15 amino acids. The germline V gene has CDR1 SGHDN and CDR2 FVKESK. Trimming removed 1 base at V and 4 bases at J, with 8 bases between. CDR3 sequence (DNA): TGTGCCAGCAGCCAAGCAGGGTACGGGGCCAACGTCCTGACTTTC. Its translation: CASSQAGYGANVLTF.

This clonotype was counted a few times. The chain uses TRBV20-1 and TRBJ1-3; a weak D match, TRBD1 (5 bases). This CDR3 region has 14 residues. Germline assignment: CDR1 DFQATT and CDR2 SNEGSKA (reference sequence). The V end was cut by 3 bases, the J end by 0 bases, with 9 bases between. CDR3 sequence reads: CSARADSSGNTIYF. The CDR3 coding sequence is TGCAGTGCTAGGGCCGACAGCTCTGGAAACACCATATATTTT.

This clonotype was detected a few times. The rearrangement links TRBV29-1 to TRBJ2-5; D not certain. Trimming removed 0 bases from V and 5 bases from J, with 16 bases in between. The CDR3 contains 15 residues. Germline assignment: CDR1 SQVTM and CDR2 ANQGSEA. In nucleotides, the CDR3 is TGCAGCGTTGAAGATCTTTGGACCTCCGGGGAGACCCAGTACTTC. Residues: CSVEDLWTSGETQYF.

This clonotype has more than one count but fewer than ten. This chain uses TRBV7-2 with TRBJ2-7; the match to TRBD1 covers 7 bases. The CDR3 consists of 14 residues. With V trimmed by 5 bases and J by 7 bases, 11 bases remained unmatched. Germline loops: CDR1 SGHTA, CDR2 FQGNSA. CDR3 amino acids: CASSDRDRATEQYF. Here the CDR3 DNA reads TGTGCCAGCAGCGACCGGGACAGAGCTACGGAGCAGTACTTC.